This T cell receptor (beta chain) was obtained from a study of long-term antiretroviral therapy in people with HIV. Study-wide points: Diversity went up after ART and still fell short of transplant donor controls. Pre-ART clonal expansions dominated every time point's repertoire.

Looked up from germline, CDR1 is MRHNA and CDR2 is SNTAGT. The CDR3 has 14 residues. V was pared by 0 bases and J by 6 bases, with 10 bases between. DNA was extracted from approximately 0.95-9.8 million thawed cryopreserved PBMC. Only one count was recorded for this clone. The target antigen is unknown. The immunoSEQ assay was v3.0, run at survey level. This table comes from immunoSEQ multiplex PCR, and its TCRdb copy is limited to in-frame clones, with some not included. The table records roughly 25,000 clones, around 79% of them present only once. This clonotype was sampled from a woman between 25 and 40 years old with HIV. The sample in question was unsorted PBMCs, obtained 1.1 years before starting antiretroviral therapy. The V gene is TRBV6-4, the J gene TRBJ2-3, with TRBD2 as a possible D gene (5 bases). The CDR3 DNA reads TGTGCCAGCAGTGACTCCCCTAGCCTGGATACGCAGTATTTT. This translates into CASSDSPSLDTQYF.